A selection of T cell receptor beta chains follows, all from one sample in a study of cytotoxic CD8 clonotypes in ibrutinib-treated CLL. Here immunoSEQ multiplex PCR was the method, and the copy in TCRdb shows in-frame clones only, minus some. The sample lists about 130,000 clones; 79% were seen once. The specimen was PBMCs, collected after 12 months of ibrutinib treatment. All receptors derive from a human donor with chronic lymphocytic leukemia. Both conserved end residues are part of each CDR3. D genes are given only for firm matches. For some rows the clone size is stated as once, few or many, or as a class when expanded; others skip it.

V	size	D	J	DNA	CDR3
TRBV4-3	NA	TRBD1	TRBJ2-5	TGCGCCAGCAGCCAGATGGGGACAGGACAAGAGACCCAGTACTTC	CASSQMGTGQETQYF
TRBV5-1	NA	NA	TRBJ2-7	TGCGCCAGCAGCTCGGACATACTCTCCTACGAGCAGTACTTC	CASSSDILSYEQYF
TRBV19	NA	NA	TRBJ2-7	TGTGCCAGTAGTGTGGGGGGGCGGGACGAGCAGTACTTC	CASSVGGRDEQYF
TRBV6-5	few	NA	TRBJ1-2	TGTGCCAGCAGTTACGGGTCAGACTATGGCTACACCTTC	CASSYGSDYGYTF
TRBV5-4	once	NA	TRBJ2-1	TGTGCCAGCAGCGTGGGCTCCCACAATGAGCAGTTCTTC	CASSVGSHNEQFF
TRBV11-2	few	TRBD2	TRBJ2-7	TGTGCCAGCAGCTTAGGAGGCGGCGGGAGCGAGCAGTACTTC	CASSLGGGGSEQYF
TRBV5-6	NA	TRBD2	TRBJ2-1	TGTGCCAGCAGCGCACTAGCGGGAGAGGTCCGCTTCTTC	CASSALAGEVRFF
TRBV9	NA	TRBD2	TRBJ2-2	TGTGCCAGCAGCGTAGATGCATTCGGGGGGTCTTACGGGGAGCTGTTTTTT	CASSVDAFGGSYGELFF
TRBV11-3	NA	NA	TRBJ2-7	TGTGCCAGCAGCTCACCGAGGAGGGGCCGCTCCTACGAGCAGTACTTC	CASSSPRRGRSYEQYF
TRBV19	few	NA	TRBJ2-7	TGTGCCAGTAGTACGGGACATTCCTACGAGCAGTACTTC	CASSTGHSYEQYF
TRBV18	few	TRBD1	TRBJ2-2	TGTGCCAGCTCACCACGTCCCACAGGGGAGTTGGGGGAGCTGTTTTTT	CASSPRPTGELGELFF
TRBV7-6	NA	TRBD2	TRBJ2-1	TGTGCCAGCAGCAGGGTAGCGGGCCCTTACAATGAGCAGTTCTTC	CASSRVAGPYNEQFF
TRBV11-3	NA	NA	TRBJ2-7	TGTGCCAGCAGCTTAGAGGCAGCCTACGAGCAGTACTTC	CASSLEAAYEQYF
TRBV6-5	NA	NA	TRBJ2-7	TGTGCCAGCAGTTACGAAGGGGCGCTGACCTACGAGCAGTACTTC	CASSYEGALTYEQYF
TRBV18	few	NA	TRBJ2-5	TGTGCCAGCTCACGGGCGTCACAAGAGACCCAGTACTTC	CASSRASQETQYF
TRBV11-3	NA	TRBD1	TRBJ2-7	TGTGCCAGCAGCCATCGGACAGGGGGTCTCTACGAGCAGTACTTC	CASSHRTGGLYEQYF
TRBV9	NA	NA	TRBJ2-3	TGTGCCAGCAGCGTGCGGCCTGGGGATACGCAGTATTTT	CASSVRPGDTQYF
TRBV6-4	NA	TRBD2	TRBJ2-1	TGTGCCAGCACCCCTGTGGCTAGCGGACGGGGTGAGCAGTTCTTC	CASTPVASGRGEQFF
TRBV10-3	few	NA	TRBJ2-1	TGTGCCATTAGGGACGAATACAATGAGCAGTTCTTC	CAIRDEYNEQFF
TRBV30	NA	NA	TRBJ1-2	TGTGCCGAGGAGCAGGATGGCTACACCTTC	CAEEQDGYTF
TRBV7-2	NA	NA	TRBJ1-2	TGTGCCAGCAGCTTAGGGGCAGGTTCTTACTATGGCTACACCTTC	CASSLGAGSYYGYTF
TRBV4-3	NA	NA	TRBJ2-1	TGCGCCAGCAGCCAAGATAGACGGGAGCAGTTCTTC	CASSQDRREQFF
TRBV4-2	NA	NA	TRBJ1-1	TGTGCCAGCAGCCAAGTAGTGGCAGGTATGAACACTGAAGCTTTCTTT	CASSQVVAGMNTEAFF
TRBV4-3	once	NA	TRBJ2-7	TGCGCCAGCAGCCAAGAACGGGCAGTCGCCTACGAGCAGTACTTC	CASSQERAVAYEQYF
TRBV5-1	NA	NA	TRBJ2-3	TGCGCCAGCCGGGGTGGAGGACAAGGGACTGGCACAGATACGCAGTATTTT	CASRGGGQGTGTDTQYF
TRBV7-8	NA	TRBD1	TRBJ1-2	TGTGCCAGCAGCTTAGCGGTTACAGGGGGCGTCTATGGCTACACCTTC	CASSLAVTGGVYGYTF
TRBV19	NA	TRBD2	TRBJ2-3	TGTGCCAGTAGGAGCGGGGCTAGCGGGAAAACAGATACGCAGTATTTT	CASRSGASGKTDTQYF
TRBV2	NA	TRBD2	TRBJ2-7	TGTGCCAGCAGGGGACTAGCGGGAGTATCCGAGCAGTACTTC	CASRGLAGVSEQYF
TRBV27	few	NA	TRBJ1-2	TGTGCCAGCAGCGAGATAGGACATTCTACGACCTATGGCTACACCTTC	CASSEIGHSTTYGYTF